This TCR beta chain was identified during a study of blood T cell repertoires in COVID-19. As for the study in general: Sites in the United States, Italy and Spain provided acute and convalescent COVID-19 samples. PBMCs, B-cell-depleted T cells, or T cells provided the cDNA or gDNA that made up the material.

The authors' processing: Amplification of reference gene primers was used by the study to estimate nucleated cell counts. Some clones are missing from TCRdb's copy, which holds only in-frame ones; the method was immunoSEQ multiplex PCR. Clone size and V and J calls were adopted from that table, with D and trimming inferred from the DNA. Of 100,000 or so clones listed, approximately 86% are singletons. The CDR3 is made up of 13 amino acids. The V gene's germline CDR1 is SNHLY and CDR2 FYNNEI. The V end was cut by 5 bases, the J end by 6 bases, with 10 bases between. The sample comprised peripheral blood. The V gene is TRBV2, the J gene TRBJ2-2; D remains ambiguous. The clonotype was recovered from a woman in her 70s with active or convalescent COVID-19. The CDR3 loop reads CASSREVAGELFF. CDR3 nucleotide sequence: TGTGCCAGCAGTCGCGAAGTGGCCGGGGAGCTGTTTTTT.